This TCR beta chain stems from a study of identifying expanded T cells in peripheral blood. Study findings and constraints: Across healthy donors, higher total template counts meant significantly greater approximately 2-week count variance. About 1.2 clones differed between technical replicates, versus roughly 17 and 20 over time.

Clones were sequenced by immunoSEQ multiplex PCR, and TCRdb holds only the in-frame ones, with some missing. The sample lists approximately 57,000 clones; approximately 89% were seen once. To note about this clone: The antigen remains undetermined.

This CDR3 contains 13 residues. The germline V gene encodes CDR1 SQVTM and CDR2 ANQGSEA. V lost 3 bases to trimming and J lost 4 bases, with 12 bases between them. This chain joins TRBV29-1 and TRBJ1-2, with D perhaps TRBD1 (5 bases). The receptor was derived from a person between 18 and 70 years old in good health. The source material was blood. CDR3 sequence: CSVEGPGGYGYTF. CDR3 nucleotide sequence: TGCAGCGTTGAGGGACCCGGTGGCTATGGCTACACCTTC.